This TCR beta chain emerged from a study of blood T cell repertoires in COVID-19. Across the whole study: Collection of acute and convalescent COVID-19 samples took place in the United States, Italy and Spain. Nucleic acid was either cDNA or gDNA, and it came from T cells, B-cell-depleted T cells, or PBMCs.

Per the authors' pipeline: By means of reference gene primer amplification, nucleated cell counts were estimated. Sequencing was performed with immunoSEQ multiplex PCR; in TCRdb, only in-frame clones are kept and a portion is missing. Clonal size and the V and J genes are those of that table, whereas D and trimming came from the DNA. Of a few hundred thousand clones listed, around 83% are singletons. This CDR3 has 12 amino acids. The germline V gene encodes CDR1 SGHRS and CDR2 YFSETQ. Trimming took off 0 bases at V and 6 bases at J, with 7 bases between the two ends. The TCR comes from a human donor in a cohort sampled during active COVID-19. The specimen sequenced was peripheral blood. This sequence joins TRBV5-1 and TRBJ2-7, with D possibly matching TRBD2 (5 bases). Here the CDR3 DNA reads TGCGCCAGCAGCTTGGACGGGGTCGAGCAGTACTTC. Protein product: CASSLDGVEQYF. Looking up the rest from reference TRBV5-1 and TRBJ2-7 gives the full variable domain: KAGVTQTPRYLIKTRGQQVTLSCSPISGHRSVSWYQQTPGQGLQFLFEYFSETQRNKGNFPGRFSGRQFSNSRSEMNVSTLELGDSALYLCASSLDGVEQYFGPGTRLTVT.